Listed below are T cell receptor beta chains from one sample, sequenced in a study of chemoradiotherapy in HPV16-positive cancers. The repertoire was sequenced with immunoSEQ multiplex PCR; TCRdb's copy has only in-frame clones and lacks some. The sample yields nearly 9,000 clones, about 88% seen once. Here the sequenced sample was tumor tissue, taken from a patient who underwent chemoradiotherapy. The source of these receptors is a human donor with HPV-associated anogenital cancer. Each CDR3 is given with its conserved first and last residue. D genes are given only for firm matches. The size of a clone is reported for some rows only, either as once, few or many, or as a class for expanded clones.

v_gene	abundance	j_gene	d_gene	CDR3nt	CDR3aa
TRBV7-2	.	TRBJ2-4	.	TGTGCCAGCAGTCTCTGGGGCCTCCTAGCCAAAAACATTCAGTACTTC	CASSLWGLLAKNIQYF
TRBV19	.	TRBJ2-3	.	TGTGCCAGTAGTATGGGGGGCTGGCCGAGGCCAGCAGATACGCAGTATTTT	CASSMGGWPRPADTQYF
TRBV7-9	.	TRBJ1-5	.	TGTGCCAGCAGCCCCCTCGAGGGAGTACAGCATTTT	CASSPLEGVQHF
TRBV7-8	once	TRBJ2-1	.	TGTGCCAGCAGCTTAGTAGGAGGGGACAATGAGCAGTTCTTC	CASSLVGGDNEQFF
TRBV28	.	TRBJ1-5	.	TGTGCCAGCACATTAGGGGGGGACGGGCAGCCCCAGCATTTT	CASTLGGDGQPQHF
TRBV28	.	TRBJ1-5	.	TGTGCCAGCAGTCCTGTGAGGATCGGGCCCCAGCATTTT	CASSPVRIGPQHF
TRBV7-9	once	TRBJ2-2	TRBD1	TGTGCCAGCAGCTTAGGTCAGGGGGCATCCGGGGAGCTGTTTTTT	CASSLGQGASGELFF
TRBV10-3	.	TRBJ1-2	TRBD1	TGTGCCATCAGAGCTTCAGGGGGCGCGGACTATGGCTACACCTTC	CAIRASGGADYGYTF
TRBV25-1	.	TRBJ1-2	.	TGTGCCAGCAGCCGAGACGCAAGGAGGAAAGGCTACACCTTC	CASSRDARRKGYTF
TRBV5-4	.	TRBJ1-6	TRBD1	TGTGCCAGCAGCGGGGCAGGGGGACCACCCCTCCACTTT	CASSGAGGPPLHF
TRBV9	.	TRBJ2-7	.	TGTGCCAGCAGCGTAGATGAGGGGGGGCCTTACGAGCAGTACTTC	CASSVDEGGPYEQYF
TRBV7-7	.	TRBJ2-3	.	TGTGCTAGCAGCTTAGTTTTAGGAGCAGATACGCAGTATTTT	CASSLVLGADTQYF
TRBV15	.	TRBJ2-2	TRBD1	TGTGCCACCAGCAGATCAGGGGGCGGGACCGGGGAGCTGTTTTTT	CATSRSGGGTGELFF
TRBV2	few	TRBJ2-5	.	TGTGCCAGCAGTCCTGAGCAGCGCGCAGAGACCCAGTACTTC	CASSPEQRAETQYF
TRBV6-6	once	TRBJ2-7	.	TGTGCCTGCCGAGACAGCTACTCCTACGAGCAGTACTTC	CACRDSYSYEQYF
TRBV5-4	.	TRBJ1-4	.	TGTGCCAGCAGCTTGGGACAGACAAATGAAAAACTGTTTTTT	CASSLGQTNEKLFF
TRBV5-4	once	TRBJ2-1	TRBD1	TGTGCCAGCAGCTTCAACAGGGGCTACAATGAGCAGTTCTTC	CASSFNRGYNEQFF
TRBV5-1	few	TRBJ2-3	TRBD2	TGCGCCAGCAGCTTGGTTCTAGCGGGGGGGCCGGAAGATACGCAGTATTTT	CASSLVLAGGPEDTQYF
TRBV5-1	once	TRBJ1-1	.	TGCGCCAGCAGCTTGGAAGCGATTGGATTTGAAGCTTTCTTT	CASSLEAIGFEAFF
TRBV6-5	.	TRBJ1-2	.	TGTGCCACCTCGGACAGTGAAGGACCAAACTATGGCTACACCTTC	CATSDSEGPNYGYTF
TRBV6-5	.	TRBJ2-7	.	TGTGCCAGCAGTTACTCGCAGGGTTTGAGGGACGAGCAGTACTTC	CASSYSQGLRDEQYF
TRBV2	.	TRBJ1-1	.	TGTGCCAGCAGTCAAGACTACAACACTGAAGCTTTCTTT	CASSQDYNTEAFF
TRBV6-6	.	TRBJ1-2	.	TGTGCCAGCAGTTACAGGGGGGACCCCAACTATGGCTACACCTTC	CASSYRGDPNYGYTF
TRBV6-1	.	TRBJ1-5	.	TGTGCCAGCAGTGAATGGGCAGGGAGCAATCAGCCCCAGCATTTT	CASSEWAGSNQPQHF
TRBV7-9	.	TRBJ1-6	.	TGTGCCAGCAGCTTAGTGGGGGGTAATTCACCCCTCCACTTT	CASSLVGGNSPLHF
TRBV6-5	once	TRBJ2-5	.	TGTGCCAGCAGTGGGGGACCGGCCCAGTACTTC	CASSGGPAQYF
TRBV2	.	TRBJ1-1	.	TGTGCCAGCAGTCTACAGGGAGCGAACACTGAAGCTTTCTTT	CASSLQGANTEAFF
TRBV30	once	TRBJ2-7	.	TGTGCCTGGAGTGTTCGGTCAGGGTTCGAGCAGTACTTC	CAWSVRSGFEQYF